Sequencing of this T cell receptor beta chain was carried out in a study of T cells in Graves' hyperthyroidism and ophthalmopathy. Study background: Initial diagnosis, before any treatment, was when peripheral blood was collected. General study results and limits: A model of 13 V-J pairs discriminated ophthalmopathy from stable hyperthyroidism.

V gave up 11 bases and J gave up 4 bases, with 18 bases separating them. CDR3 length equals 14 residues. Germline assignment: CDR1 ENHRY and CDR2 SYGVKD. TCR beta CDR3 region amplification was performed from RNA transcripts. The study used the HTBI primer set for a first-round RT-PCR of the TCR CDR3. TCRdb redid the calling of the multiplex PCR reads with MiXCR, one entry per CDR3 protein. The sample has some 600,000 distinct CDR3 sequences, approximately 13% seen once; the top ten hold more than 5%. A note on this clonotype: Its matching antigen is unknown.

This clonotype originated in a woman in her twenties or thirties with Graves' hyperthyroidism that later progressed to Graves' ophthalmopathy. V usage is TRBV10-3 and J usage is TRBJ1-5; tentatively, D is TRBD1 (6 bases). Sequenced sample: blood. The DNA of the CDR3 is TGTGCCGCAGGGGTGGGGGGAGGAAATCAGCCCCAGCATTTT. Its translation: CAAGVGGGNQPQHF.